This record covers a single T cell receptor (beta chain). These data belong to a study of control samples from healthy donors and cancer patients. TCRdb's copy holds only in-frame clones and misses some; the assay was immunoSEQ multiplex PCR. In the table there are some 410,000 clones, over 75% of which are singletons. The germline V gene encodes CDR1 MDHEN and CDR2 SYDVKM. This CDR3 is 15 amino acids long. V dropped 3 bases and J dropped 2 bases, with 14 bases sitting between them. Material for sequencing was PBMCs. The receptor's source is a man aged 35 to 55 with head and neck cancer. The V call is TRBV28, the J call TRBJ2-7; no clear D gene. Written as DNA, the CDR3 is TGTGCCAGCAGTTTTAGTTGGCAGGTGACCTACGAGCAGTACTTC. This encodes CASSFSWQVTYEQYF.